This is a list of T cell receptor beta chains from one sample in a study of T cell changes during pregnancy in multiple sclerosis. Measured with immunoSEQ multiplex PCR; TCRdb has only the in-frame clones, and not every one. The sample has approximately 50,000 clones, roughly 93% seen once. The input for sequencing was peripheral blood, taken in the second trimester of pregnancy. The receptors here all came from a female donor with multiple sclerosis, enrolled in a pregnancy study. Both conserved end residues are trimmed from each CDR3. D genes are given only for firm matches.

TRBD1	TRBV12-5	TRBJ2-7	ASGSSGDRGTYEQY
-	TRBV5-1	TRBJ1-6	ASSLDRIYNSPLH
-	TRBV10-3	TRBJ2-3	AISERDGRATDTQY
-	TRBV7-9	TRBJ1-1	ASSSTVNTEAF
-	TRBV28	TRBJ1-2	ASSTRVMSPGGYT
TRBD1	TRBV5-7	TRBJ2-7	ASSLGQGANEQY
-	TRBV2	TRBJ1-1	ASDNGRAF
TRBD1	TRBV2	TRBJ1-5	ASSEQGQPQH
-	TRBV6-5	TRBJ1-3	ASSYSAQGVDTIY
-	TRBV14	TRBJ1-6	ASSHKPGSSYNSPLH
-	TRBV6-1	TRBJ2-7	ASSVTFSSYEQY
TRBD1	TRBV29-1	TRBJ1-2	SVEATGGNYGYT
TRBD1	TRBV7-9	TRBJ1-2	ASRDTGGDNYGYT
-	TRBV6-1	TRBJ2-3	ASSDTLKDTQY
TRBD2	TRBV5-1	TRBJ2-1	ASSLGLASENEQF
-	TRBV6-5	TRBJ1-2	ASSRTVNYGYT
-	TRBV7-3	TRBJ1-1	ASSLEAYTEAF
-	TRBV6-6	TRBJ1-3	ASSYLPTAGNTIY
TRBD1	TRBV2	TRBJ1-6	ASSLGTGNSPLH
TRBD1	TRBV18	TRBJ1-6	ASSLGQASGNSPLH
TRBD1	TRBV19	TRBJ1-5	ASSMGQGNQPQH
TRBD1	TRBV7-2	TRBJ2-7	ASSLGDRGEVFYEQY
TRBD2	TRBV11-3	TRBJ2-1	ASSLSGGGVYNEQF
-	TRBV6-1	TRBJ2-7	ASSASGTYNYEQY
-	TRBV18	TRBJ1-1	ASSPRQANTEAF
-	TRBV27	TRBJ1-4	ASSTLGGGTNEKLF
-	TRBV7-3	TRBJ2-3	ASSFSGISTDTQY
-	TRBV6-1	TRBJ1-4	ASSVRNEKLF
TRBD1	TRBV5-1	TRBJ2-1	ASSLATGGAYNEQF
TRBD2	TRBV7-3	TRBJ2-1	ASSSGTTSYNEQF
TRBD2	TRBV10-1	TRBJ2-3	ASSLGGAGDTQY
-	TRBV9	TRBJ1-6	ASSGTQGNNSPLH
-	TRBV6-1	TRBJ2-7	ASSEDAGNSYEQY
TRBD1	TRBV2	TRBJ1-1	ASFYRGLLKNTEAF
-	TRBV2	TRBJ2-5	ASSLGAIQETQY
-	TRBV9	TRBJ2-1	ASSFLQGSTYNEQF
TRBD1	TRBV6-6	TRBJ1-3	ASSWDREGNTIY
TRBD2	TRBV28	TRBJ2-1	ASSAPLGGGGAGGNEQF
-	TRBV4-1	TRBJ1-1	ASSPHVFGRGNTEAF
TRBD2	TRBV9	TRBJ2-3	ASALGLAGPTDTQY
TRBD1	TRBV7-2	TRBJ1-6	ASSLGQGDISPLH